The subject of this entry is one TCR beta chain. What antigen it recognizes has not been identified. The sample holds no much larger clone one base away, and base qualities are not on file. Samples from volunteer blood donors who had recovered from COVID-19 were contributed by a second Seattle source. Whole blood was collected in K2EDTA tubes by collaborating institutions according to the institutions' own protocols. For TCRbeta analysis, collaborators shipped samples as frozen whole blood, isolated PBMCs, or DNA extracted from either of those sample types. This sample stems from a study of blood T cell repertoires in COVID-19 (dated by TCRdb to 2018 to 2021). Looking at the study overall: Collaborator samples came from the United States, Italy and Spain and covered acute and convalescent phases of COVID-19. The prospective study material was composed of cDNA or gDNA derived from T cells, B-cell-depleted T cells, or PBMCs. Deeply sampled blood TCRbeta repertoires from subjects exposed to, actively infected with, or recovered from COVID-19 were included in the dataset. The repertoires were released in a freely available public database intended as a resource for research on the immune response to SARS-CoV-2. Samples were obtained from the ongoing ImmuneRACE study (first 160 participants) and from 1,254 subjects provided by 6 global collaborators. The sample metadata nearly always contained a de-identified subject ID, COVID-19 status, age in years and sex. Where HLA class I and class II types were available, the types were taken from metadata supplied by the sample provider, not from assay-based typing. Study-wide conclusions, independent of this receptor: Clinical and demographic metadata were provided uncurated, with the amount varying by source and participant.

CDR1 and CDR2 are read off the germline V gene (reference sequence) as SEHNR and FQNEAQ. The germline ends are 7 bases apart after V is trimmed by 2 bases and J by 0 bases. The CDR3 contains 15 residues, cysteine and phenylalanine counted. Here the CDR3 DNA is all that survives: 45 bases in frame from base 1. TCRbeta CDR3 regions were amplified from genomic DNA using the immunoSEQ Assay, a bias-controlled multiplex PCR. The authors' analysis ran thus. The number of nucleated cells in each sample was estimated from the amplification of reference gene primers within the assay. To quantify the absolute abundance of each unique TCRbeta CDR3 rearrangement, sequence reads were collapsed and filtered. For each sample, productive Simpson clonality was calculated as the square root of Simpson's diversity index across productive rearrangements. The clones in this table, taken by TCRdb from immuneACCESS, are in-frame only. Not every clone is retained; where verified, under half of the shortfall comes from an unresolved V gene, and the cause of the rest is unknown. V, J and clone size were drawn from that table, and D and trimming were deduced from the DNA. This sample is represented by under 250,000 clones; over 75% of them were singletons. Roughly 1.9% of the sample rests with the top ten.

This chain is built from TRBV7-9 and TRBJ1-4; a tentative D call is TRBD1 (5 bases match). This TCR was recovered from a man aged 30 to 39 who had recovered from COVID-19. Sequenced material: peripheral blood. The nucleotide sequence is given as TGTGCCAGCAGCTTACAGGGTGCAACTAATGAAAAACTGTTTTTT. Its translation reads: CASSLQGATNEKLFF.